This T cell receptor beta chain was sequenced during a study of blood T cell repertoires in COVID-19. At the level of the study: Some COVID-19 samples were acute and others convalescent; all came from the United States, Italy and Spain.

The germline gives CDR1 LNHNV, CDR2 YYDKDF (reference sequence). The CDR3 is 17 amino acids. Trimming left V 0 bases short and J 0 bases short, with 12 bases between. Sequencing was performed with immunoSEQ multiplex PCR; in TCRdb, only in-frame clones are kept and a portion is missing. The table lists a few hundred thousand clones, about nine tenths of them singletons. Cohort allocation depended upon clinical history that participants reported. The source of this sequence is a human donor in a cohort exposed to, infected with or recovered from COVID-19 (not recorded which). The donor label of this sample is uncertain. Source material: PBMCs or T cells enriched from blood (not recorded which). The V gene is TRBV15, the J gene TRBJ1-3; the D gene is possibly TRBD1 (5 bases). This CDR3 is CATSRDATAPSGNTIYF. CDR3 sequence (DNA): TGTGCCACCAGCAGAGATGCGACAGCACCCTCTGGAAACACCATATATTTT.